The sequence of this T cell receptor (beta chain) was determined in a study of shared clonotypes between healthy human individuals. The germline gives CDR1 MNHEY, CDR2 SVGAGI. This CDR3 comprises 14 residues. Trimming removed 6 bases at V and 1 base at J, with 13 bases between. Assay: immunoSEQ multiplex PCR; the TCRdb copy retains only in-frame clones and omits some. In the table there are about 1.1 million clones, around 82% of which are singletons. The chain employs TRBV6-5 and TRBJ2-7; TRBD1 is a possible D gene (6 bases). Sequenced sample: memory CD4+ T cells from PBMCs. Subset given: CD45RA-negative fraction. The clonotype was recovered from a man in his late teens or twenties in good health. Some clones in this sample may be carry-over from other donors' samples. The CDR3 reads CASRKGQISYEQYF. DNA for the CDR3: TGTGCCAGCAGGAAAGGACAGATATCCTACGAGCAGTACTTC.